One and the same sample provided the 20 T cell receptor beta chains below, sequenced in a study of T cells in Graves' hyperthyroidism and ophthalmopathy. TCR beta CDR3 sequences were amplified from RNA transcripts. During a first-round RT-PCR of the TCR CDR3, the HTBI primer set was used. TCRdb passed the multiplex PCR reads through MiXCR, listing each CDR3 protein once. The sample has hundreds of thousands of distinct CDR3 sequences, 14% seen once. Sequencing was done on a sample of blood. The receptors were sampled from a woman aged 45-59 years with Graves' ophthalmopathy.

CDR3 nucleotides: TGCAGCGTTAGAGCGGGGGTTAACACCGGGGAGCTGTTTTTT. It is translated as CSVRAGVNTGELFF. V is TRBV29-1 and J is TRBJ2-2, with 8 bases matching TRBD2. Germline-derived CDR1 and CDR2 are SQVTM and ANQGSEA. The CDR3 runs to 14 residues. Trimming took 5 bases from V and 2 from J; bases not matched to a gene: 4.

V usage is TRBV2 and J usage is TRBJ2-2; D is unresolved. The CDR3 spans 14 residues. Looked up from germline, CDR1 is SNHLY and CDR2 is FYNNEI. Trimming shortened V by 2 bases and J by 1 base, and 5 bases separated the two germline ends. The chain's CDR3 is CASSEIRNTGELFF. The CDR3 coding sequence is TGTGCCAGCAGTGAAATTCGGAACACCGGGGAGCTGTTTTTT.

At least ten counts were recorded for this clonotype. The chain couples TRBV28 to TRBJ1-5; TRBD1 matches 9 bases. The CDR3 has 15 residues. V lost 5 bases, J lost 6 bases, and 8 bases stayed unmatched. CDR1 and CDR2 from the germline V gene are MDHEN and SYDVKM. The CDR3 protein is CASSPQGAMGQPQHF. DNA of the CDR3: TGTGCCAGCAGTCCACAGGGGGCTATGGGTCAGCCCCAGCATTTT.

This clonotype has a count of ten or more. The chain has TRBV28 and TRBJ2-5, with 8 bases that match TRBD1. V trimming: 2 bases; J trimming: 5 bases; junction bases outside the gene matches: 10. Germline V gene sequence: CDR1 MDHEN, CDR2 SYDVKM. The CDR3 loop spans 16 amino acids. CDR3: CASSLTTGQVYETQYF. For the CDR3, the DNA is TGTGCCAGCAGTTTAACCACGGGACAGGTCTACGAGACCCAGTACTTC.

This clonotype was seen at least ten times. The V gene is TRBV5-8, the J gene TRBJ2-3; 8 nucleotides match TRBD1. This CDR3 is built from 16 residues. The germline gives CDR1 SGHTS, CDR2 YDEGEE. V dropped 0 bases and J dropped 4; count of bases not matched to a gene: 7. CDR3 DNA: TGTGCCAGCAGCTTGGAGGTCCAGGGGGCTGCAGATACGCAGTATTTT. Translating gives CASSLEVQGAADTQYF.

This clonotype was found a few times. The chain links TRBV5-1 to TRBJ2-7; D remains unclear. Germline values: CDR1 SGHRS, CDR2 YFSETQ. V was cut by 0 bases and J by 5 bases, with 12 bases left in between. The CDR3 is 14 amino acids. In nucleotides, the CDR3 is TGCGCCAGCAGCTTGGGGGATACTTGGAACGAGCAGTACTTC. Its translation: CASSLGDTWNEQYF.

This chain joins TRBV30 and TRBJ1-2; D not certain. Trimming pared 3 bases from V and 4 bases from J, leaving 18 bases between. Germline V gene data show CDR1 as GTSNPN and CDR2 as SVGIG (reference sequence). The length of the CDR3 is 15 residues. This CDR3 reads CAWSSRARPAYGYTF. CDR3 DNA sequence: TGTGCCTGGAGCTCGAGGGCGAGGCCCGCCTATGGCTACACCTTC.

This clonotype has at least ten counts. V and J are TRBV7-9 and TRBJ2-1; TRBD2 aligns across 8 bases. Losses at the gene ends were 5 bases for V and 3 bases for J; bases not matched to a gene: 9. CDR3 length: 16 residues. Looked up from germline, CDR1 is SEHNR and CDR2 is FQNEAQ (reference sequence). The CDR3 DNA follows: TGTGCCAGCAGCCGAAAAGCGGGAGTATTCTACAATGAGCAGTTCTTC. Protein: CASSRKAGVFYNEQFF.

The chain uses TRBV5-1 and TRBJ2-7; 7 bases map to TRBD1. With V trimmed by 0 bases and J by 9 bases, 15 bases remained unmatched. Germline CDR1 SGHRS, CDR2 YFSETQ. This CDR3 comprises 16 residues. CDR3 loop: CASSLVPGTVGFPQYF. The CDR3 region has the DNA TGCGCCAGCAGCTTGGTGCCCGGGACAGTCGGTTTTCCGCAGTACTTC.

The table lists this clonotype with many counts. V gene TRBV11-2 combines with J gene TRBJ2-7; TRBD2 matches 12 bases. The CDR3 covers 17 residues. Germline V gene lookup returns CDR1 SGHAT and CDR2 FQNNGV. After removal of 1 base from V and 3 bases from J, the junction contained 7 bases not matched to a gene. CDR3: CASSLAPSGRVGYEQYF. CDR3 DNA: TGTGCCAGCAGCTTAGCGCCTAGCGGGAGGGTAGGCTACGAGCAGTACTTC.

The J gene is TRBJ2-2, the V gene TRBV6-1, with 8 positions matching TRBD1. This CDR3 has 14 amino acids. The ends lost 8 bases at V and 2 bases at J; junction bases unmatched: 4. Germline V gives CDR1 MNHNS, CDR2 SASEGT. The CDR3 region is CASGQGANTGELFF. The CDR3 DNA is TGTGCCAGCGGGCAGGGGGCCAACACCGGGGAGCTGTTTTTT.

This clonotype has at least ten counts. The V and J genes are TRBV20-1 and TRBJ1-5, with a tentative D call TRBD1 (6 bases). Germline V gene data show CDR1 as DFQATT and CDR2 as SNEGSKA (reference sequence). There are 14 residues in the CDR3. The V end lost 5 bases, the J end lost 2 bases, and 13 bases lay between the germline ends. CDR3 region: CSARLGGGNQPQHF. CDR3 in DNA: TGCAGTGCTCGGTTAGGGGGAGGCAATCAGCCCCAGCATTTT.

This clonotype has ten or more counts. The chain combines TRBV7-2 with TRBJ2-1, with TRBD2 matching over 9 bases. Germline CDR1 SGHTA, CDR2 FQGNSA. There are 17 residues in the CDR3. With 3 bases clipped from V and 5 bases from J, the junction kept 11 bases outside the gene matches. In DNA form, the CDR3 reads TGTGCCAGCAGCTTTCAGCTGGCGGGAGGGCCCAACAATGAGCAGTTCTTC. It translates to CASSFQLAGGPNNEQFF.

A note on this clonotype: A much more abundant neighbour one base away suggests this may be a read error. J is TRBJ2-7 and V is TRBV29-1, with 8 nucleotides matching TRBD2. CDR1 SQVTM and CDR2 ANQGSEA come from the germline V gene. The CDR3 has 15 residues. Written as DNA, the CDR3 is TGCAGCGTTGATTTCGGGACTAGTGCCTCTTACGAGCGGTACTTC. Translated, it gives CSVDFGTSASYERYF.

The V call is TRBV19, the J call TRBJ2-6; 7 nucleotides align to TRBD2. CDR3 length: 17 amino acids. Per the germline V gene, CDR1 is LNHDA and CDR2 is SQIVND (reference sequence). V gave up 9 bases and J gave up 4 bases; unmatched junction bases: 15. The CDR3 DNA follows: TGTGCCAGCGAGCGGGATGCGGGGTTGTCCGGGGCCAACGTCCTGACTTTC. Its translation: CASERDAGLSGANVLTF.

V gene TRBV29-1 combines with J gene TRBJ2-3; D not certain. The length of the CDR3 is 12 residues. CDR1 and CDR2 from the germline V gene are SQVTM and ANQGSEA. Trimming left V 2 bases short and J 2 bases short, with 5 bases between. DNA for the CDR3: TGCAGCGTTGAATCGAACACAGATACGCAGTATTTT. Its protein product is CSVESNTDTQYF.

This clonotype was counted at least ten times. This chain joins TRBV20-1 and TRBJ1-5; D might be TRBD1 (5 bases). The ends were cut back, 0 bases at V and 7 bases at J, with 19 bases in the middle. Germline CDR1 is DFQATT and CDR2 is SNEGSKA (reference sequence). This CDR3 region has 16 residues. The chain's CDR3 is CSARDRLKGISQPQHF. CDR3 nucleotide sequence: TGCAGTGCTAGAGATCGTCTGAAGGGGATTTCCCAGCCCCAGCATTTT.

This clonotype was detected ten times or more. The chain has TRBV6-2 or TRBV6-3 and TRBJ2-1; 11 nucleotides match TRBD2. The CDR3 loop spans 19 amino acids. Trimming at V came to 3 bases and at J to 0 bases, leaving 10 bases not matched to a gene. The germline V gene encodes CDR1 MNHEY and CDR2 SVGEGT. The CDR3 reads CASSYFLAGGQYSYNEQFF. Written as DNA, the CDR3 is TGTGCCAGCAGTTATTTTCTAGCGGGAGGACAGTACTCCTACAATGAGCAGTTCTTC.

The gene calls are TRBV29-1 and TRBJ2-7, with 9 nucleotides matching TRBD1. Germline V gene lookup returns CDR1 SQVTM and CDR2 ANQGSEA. The CDR3 has 14 amino acids. J was trimmed by 4 bases and V by 1 base; bases with no gene match: 5. CDR3 nucleotides: TGCAGCGTTGAAGCTGGGACAGGGTCATACGAGCAGTACTTC. Residues: CSVEAGTGSYEQYF.

Worth noting for this clonotype: The missing conserved phenylalanine or tryptophan at the end of this CDR3 makes a read error likely. This chain links TRBV24-1 with TRBJ2-5; D is ambiguous. This CDR3 is built from 15 residues. From germline, CDR1 is KGHDR and CDR2 SFDVKD. V gave up 4 bases and J gave up 5 bases, with 16 bases separating them. The DNA of the CDR3 is TGTGCCACCAGTGACCCAACCGGGCCCCGGGAGACCCAGTACCTC. Translation: CATSDPTGPRETQYL.